Listed here are 29 T cell receptor beta chains from one sample, sequenced in a study of PD-1 blockade in mismatch repair-deficient tumors. Repertoires were generated with immunoSEQ multiplex PCR, while TCRdb's copy carries only in-frame clones and drops some. This table has under 150,000 clones, about 86% appearing once. This specimen consisted of peripheral blood, obtained 44 weeks after starting pembrolizumab. These receptors were taken from an adult with mismatch repair-deficient cancer.

About this clone: This CDR3 is also generated by other DNA sequences in the sample. The V gene is TRBV6-5, the J gene TRBJ2-7; maybe TRBD2 (6 bases). This CDR3 has 12 amino acids. Between the trimmed V and J ends, which lost 3 bases and 6 bases, there was a span of 9 bases. Germline lookup yields CDR1 MNHEY and CDR2 SVGAGI. In DNA, the CDR3 is TGTGCCAGCAGTTATTGGGGAGGCGAGCAGTACTTC. This sequence encodes CASSYWGGEQYF.

The V call is TRBV28, the J call TRBJ1-2, with a tentative D call TRBD1 (6 bases). Germline values: CDR1 MDHEN, CDR2 SYDVKM. Trimming took off 1 base at V and 4 bases at J, with 10 bases between the two ends. The CDR3 is 14 residues long. The CDR3 sequence is CASSLYAGAYGYTF. CDR3 bases: TGTGCCAGCAGTTTATACGCAGGGGCCTATGGCTACACCTTC.

This rearrangement joins TRBV19 to TRBJ2-2; no firm D call. Germline V gives CDR1 LNHDA, CDR2 SQIVND (reference sequence). Deletions cut 7 bases from V and 8 bases from J, with 20 bases between. The CDR3 spans 15 residues. CDR3 nucleotides: TGTGCCAGTATGGTAGAAAGGCAGGTGGGAGGGGAGCTGTTTTTT. Residues: CASMVERQVGGELFF.

The chain joins TRBV19 to TRBJ2-6; the match to TRBD1 covers 7 bases. Unmatched junction bases numbered 11, after V lost 7 bases and J lost 2 bases. Germline V gene data show CDR1 as LNHDA and CDR2 as SQIVND (reference sequence). The CDR3 length is 17 residues. The CDR3 reads CASTYTRTGAGANVLTF. The CDR3, as DNA: TGTGCCAGTACCTATACCAGGACAGGAGCTGGGGCCAACGTCCTGACTTTC.

The chain links TRBV4-2 to TRBJ2-7; D could derive from TRBD1 or TRBD2 (6 bases each). The CDR3 totals 16 residues. Germline CDR1 and CDR2: LGHNA and YNFKEQ. The V gene lost 3 bases and the J gene lost 1 base, with 16 bases spanning the gap. This chain's CDR3 is CASSQEGGRASYEQYF. The CDR3 nucleotides read TGTGCCAGCAGCCAGGAAGGGGGGAGAGCTTCCTACGAGCAGTACTTC.

This clone was observed a few times. The V gene is TRBV10-3, the J gene TRBJ1-5; no clear D gene. CDR3 size: 15 residues. Trimming left V 2 bases short and J 3 bases short, with 11 bases between. Germline V lookup: CDR1 ENHRY, CDR2 SYGVKD. CDR3 sequence (DNA): TGTGCCATCAGTGAGGCATTGGGGAACAATCAGCCCCAGCATTTT. Translating gives CAISEALGNNQPQHF.

The V and J genes are TRBV7-3 and TRBJ1-5, with D perhaps TRBD1 (6 bases). Germline CDR1 SGHTA, CDR2 FQGTGA. Deletions cut 0 bases from V and 3 bases from J, with 12 bases between. This CDR3 contains 16 residues. CDR3 region: CASSLTGGRYNQPQHF. DNA for the CDR3: TGTGCCAGCAGCTTAACAGGGGGGCGATACAATCAGCCCCAGCATTTT. Supplemented by reference TRBV7-3 and TRBJ1-5, the full variable domain reads GAGVSQTPSNKVTEKGKYVELRCDPISGHTALYWYRQSLGQGPEFLIYFQGTGAADDSGLPNDRFFAVRPEGSVSTLKIQRTERGDSAVYLCASSLTGGRYNQPQHFGDGTRLSIL.

The chain has TRBV2 and TRBJ2-5; maybe TRBD1 (6 bases). Germline CDR1 reads SNHLY; CDR2 reads FYNNEI. The CDR3 contains 13 residues. The V end was cut by 6 bases, the J end by 5 bases, with 13 bases between. CDR3 bases: TGTGCCAGCAGACAGGGTTGGGGGGAGACCCAGTACTTC. Amino acid sequence: CASRQGWGETQYF.

This chain links TRBV7-9 with TRBJ2-7; D not certain. The CDR3 length is 12 residues. The V gene lost 3 bases and the J gene lost 7 bases, with 10 bases spanning the gap. Germline V CDR1 and CDR2: SEHNR, FQNEAQ (reference sequence). CDR3 protein: CASSFNTEEQYF. The CDR3 DNA reads as TGTGCCAGCAGCTTTAATACGGAAGAGCAGTACTTC.

V gene TRBV2 combines with J gene TRBJ2-6; D uncertain. This CDR3 comprises 14 residues. Germline V gene sequence: CDR1 SNHLY, CDR2 FYNNEI. Trimming stripped 8 bases from V and 0 bases from J, with 8 bases between. For the CDR3, the DNA is TGTGCCAGCGGTCGAGACTCTGGGGCCAACGTCCTGACTTTC. Protein sequence: CASGRDSGANVLTF. The variable domain in full, with the rest retrieved from reference TRBV2 and TRBJ2-6, is EPEVTQTPSHQVTQMGQEVILRCVPISNHLYFYWYRQILGQKVEFLVSFYNNEISEKSEIFDDQFSVERPDGSNFTLKIRSTKLEDSAMYFCASGRDSGANVLTFGAGSRLTVL.

The table lists this clone with a count of one. V is TRBV5-1 and J is TRBJ2-1, with 11 bases matching TRBD2. The germline V gene has CDR1 SGHRS and CDR2 YFSETQ. Unmatched junction bases numbered 6, after V lost 0 bases and J lost 7 bases. The CDR3 runs to 16 residues. The CDR3 DNA reads TGCGCCAGCAGCTTGGTTCCTAGCGGGAGGTGGAATGAGCAGTTCTTC. Translated, it gives CASSLVPSGRWNEQFF.

The chain combines TRBV30 with TRBJ1-4; D is ambiguous. The length of the CDR3 is 15 residues. Germline values: CDR1 GTSNPN, CDR2 SVGIG (reference sequence). Trimming took off 0 bases at V and 3 bases at J, with 11 bases between the two ends. The CDR3 is CAWSVGPLPNEKLFF. CDR3 in DNA: TGTGCCTGGAGTGTAGGCCCACTTCCTAATGAAAAACTGTTTTTT.

The rearrangement uses TRBV20-1 and TRBJ2-1; the D is unclear. This CDR3 has 11 amino acids. V gave up 3 bases and J gave up 7 bases, with 7 bases separating them. In germline, CDR1 is DFQATT, CDR2 SNEGSKA (reference sequence). The CDR3 loop is CSASRRNEQFF. For the CDR3, the DNA is TGCAGTGCTAGTCGGCGGAATGAGCAGTTCTTC.

This sequence joins TRBV27 and TRBJ2-7; TRBD1 agrees at 9 bases. The trim removed 5 bases at V and 7 bases at J, leaving 6 bases unmatched. Germline values: CDR1 MNHEY, CDR2 SMNVEV (reference sequence). This CDR3 is built from 13 residues. The CDR3 sequence is CASSRDRAGEQYF. For the CDR3, the DNA is TGTGCCAGCAGTCGGGACAGGGCTGGGGAGCAGTACTTC.

This clone showed up just once. The chain recombines TRBV29-1 with TRBJ2-6; D not certain. V lost 5 bases to trimming and J lost 0 bases, with 20 bases between them. Germline CDR1 and CDR2: SQVTM and ANQGSEA. This CDR3 is 18 amino acids long. In nucleotides, the CDR3 is TGCAGCGTTCGTTTTACCGCAGGATTGAGCTCTGGGGCCAACGTCCTGACTTTC. Protein product: CSVRFTAGLSSGANVLTF.

The gene calls are TRBV6-5 and TRBJ1-1, with unresolved D. V lost 7 bases to trimming and J lost 0 bases, with 12 bases between them. This CDR3 comprises 14 residues. Germline V CDR1 and CDR2: MNHEY, SVGAGI. CDR3 sequence reads: CASTRMGVNTEAFF. CDR3 bases: TGTGCCAGCACCCGTATGGGAGTGAACACTGAAGCTTTCTTT.

This clone came up a few times. V usage is TRBV27 and J usage is TRBJ2-1, with unresolved D. The length of the CDR3 is 13 residues. V dropped 5 bases and J dropped 5 bases, with 10 bases sitting between them. Germline V gene sequence: CDR1 MNHEY, CDR2 SMNVEV (reference sequence). CDR3 nucleotides: TGTGCCAGCAGTCTCCGAGCAAACAATGAGCAGTTCTTC. It yields the protein CASSLRANNEQFF.

This clone has a single count. CDR3 sequence reads: CASSLEGHGGTQYF. The CDR3 coding sequence is TGTGCCAGCAGCTTAGAGGGACATGGGGGGACGCAGTATTTT. The J gene is TRBJ2-3, the V gene TRBV7-6; D tentatively fits TRBD1 or TRBD2 (6 bases each). Germline CDR1 and CDR2: SGHVS and FNYEAQ. This CDR3 spans 14 amino acids. The germline V and J ends were trimmed by 1 base and 9 bases, with 14 bases remaining between them.

This chain uses TRBV28 with TRBJ2-1; D is undetermined. With 2 bases removed from V and 0 bases from J, the gap between germline ends came to 5 bases. CDR1 is MDHEN, CDR2 SYDVKM, per germline. This CDR3 is built from 14 residues. This CDR3 reads CASSLMYSYNEQFF. In nucleotides, the CDR3 is TGTGCCAGCAGTTTAATGTACTCCTACAATGAGCAGTTCTTC.

This clone has a single count. The CDR3 region has the DNA TGCGCCAGCAGCCCGAAAGGTCGGACTAGCGGGAGGGAAGATACGCAGTATTTT. This codes for CASSPKGRTSGREDTQYF. The chain recombines TRBV4-1 with TRBJ2-3, with 15 bases lining up with TRBD2. The V gene end was trimmed by 4 bases and the J gene end by 5 bases; junction bases not matched to a gene: 10. CDR1 MGHRA and CDR2 YSYEKL come from the germline V gene. This CDR3 contains 18 residues.

Regarding this clone: At one end, the junction sequence differs from germline, possibly due to a read error. The CDR3 DNA sequence: TGCGCCAGCACTGACCAAAAGACCCAGTACTTC. Amino acids: CASTDQKTQYF. V gene TRBV10-2 combines with J gene TRBJ2-5; D remains ambiguous. CDR1 is WSHSY and CDR2 is SAAADI in the germline V gene. The CDR3 covers 11 residues.

This clone has only one observation. The chain has TRBV11-3 and TRBJ2-7, with D maybe TRBD1 (6 bases). Germline CDR1 and CDR2: SGHNT and YENEEA. The CDR3 spans 15 residues. V was shortened by 4 bases and J by 3 bases, with 16 bases between the two germline ends. This chain's CDR3 is CASSSRLLDSYEQYF. The CDR3 bases are TGTGCCAGCAGCTCCCGATTATTGGACAGCTACGAGCAGTACTTC.

The gene calls are TRBV6-4 and TRBJ2-3; 10 bases line up with TRBD1. CDR1 and CDR2 (germline): MRHNA, SNTAGT. The ends lost 2 bases at V and 4 bases at J; junction bases unmatched: 0. This CDR3 contains 14 residues. The DNA of the CDR3 is TGTGCCAGCAGTGACGGGACAGGGGCAGATACGCAGTATTTT. Translating it yields CASSDGTGADTQYF.

The chain recombines TRBV7-2 with TRBJ2-3; D not certain. Per the germline V gene, CDR1 is SGHTA and CDR2 is FQGNSA. Trimming removed 4 bases from V and 3 bases from J, with 11 bases in between. The CDR3 loop spans 14 amino acids. CDR3 sequence: CASSSQGLTDTQYF. The DNA for the CDR3 is TGTGCCAGCAGCTCCCAAGGGTTGACAGATACGCAGTATTTT.

J is TRBJ1-2 and V is TRBV7-2; perhaps TRBD1 as D (5 bases). There are 15 residues in the CDR3. The V end lost 4 bases, the J end lost 4 bases, and 16 bases lay between the germline ends. Looked up from germline, CDR1 is SGHTA and CDR2 is FQGNSA. The CDR3 spells CASSSDSRPFYGYTF. CDR3 in DNA: TGTGCCAGCAGCTCCGACAGCCGCCCTTTCTATGGCTACACCTTC.

The rearrangement joins TRBV28 to TRBJ1-5; D might be TRBD1 (5 bases). Per germline, CDR1 MDHEN and CDR2 SYDVKM. The V end lost 3 bases, the J end lost 0 bases, and 9 bases lay between the germline ends. This CDR3 contains 15 residues. The CDR3 nucleotides are TGTGCCAGCAGTTTGTCAGGGTTTAGCAATCAGCCCCAGCATTTT. This codes for CASSLSGFSNQPQHF.

The chain links TRBV9 to TRBJ2-7; the D gene is possibly TRBD2 (7 bases). V lost 4 bases and J 7 bases, leaving 27 bases between the germline ends. This CDR3 region has 17 residues. Germline V gene data show CDR1 as SGDLS and CDR2 as YYNGEE. For the CDR3, the DNA is TGTGCCAGCAGCCCGGGGACACCTGGACTAGAAGAGCGGGAGCAGTACTTC. This codes for CASSPGTPGLEEREQYF.

This rearrangement joins TRBV5-5 to TRBJ1-5; D remains unclear. CDR1 is SGHKS and CDR2 is YYEKEE in the germline V gene (reference sequence). This CDR3 spans 15 amino acids. V lost 0 bases to trimming and J lost 4 bases, with 11 bases between them. The CDR3 loop reads CASSLAVTGNQPQHF. The CDR3 DNA is TGTGCCAGCAGCTTGGCTGTAACGGGAAATCAGCCCCAGCATTTT.

This clone has a handful of counts. The chain couples TRBV19 to TRBJ2-7; the match to TRBD2 covers 7 bases. J lost 5 bases, V lost 3 bases, and 7 bases had no gene match. The germline V gene has CDR1 LNHDA and CDR2 SQIVND (reference sequence). The CDR3 is 14 residues long. The CDR3 DNA reads as TGTGCCAGTAGTATGGCGGGAGTCTGGAACGAGCAGTACTTC. Protein sequence: CASSMAGVWNEQYF.